The next 14 T cell receptor beta chains were all read from a single sample in a study of blood T cell repertoires in COVID-19. Produced via immunoSEQ multiplex PCR; TCRdb's table is partial and in-frame only. The data show around 400,000 clones, approximately 87% seen once. The sequencing input was peripheral blood. These receptors originate from a woman between 55 and 75 years old with COVID-19, enrolled during active disease.

The CDR3 protein is CASSLVTSGGGEQFF. In DNA form, the CDR3 reads TGCGCCAGCAGCTTGGTGACTAGCGGGGGCGGTGAGCAGTTCTTC. The V and J genes are TRBV5-1 and TRBJ2-1, with 12 nucleotides matching TRBD2. Germline trimming cut 0 bases from V and 9 bases from J; bases unmatched to any gene: 4. Germline lookup yields CDR1 SGHRS and CDR2 YFSETQ. The CDR3 sequence is 15 residues long.

This chain joins TRBV7-3 and TRBJ2-3; a weak D match, TRBD1 (6 bases). V lost 5 bases and J lost 0, with 12 bases in between. CDR3 size: 15 residues. Per germline, CDR1 SGHTA and CDR2 FQGTGA. CDR3 sequence: CASSKDSSSTDTQYF. CDR3 nucleotides: TGTGCCAGCAGCAAGGACAGCTCTAGCACAGATACGCAGTATTTT.

V gene TRBV24-1 combines with J gene TRBJ1-2, with a tentative D call TRBD1 (5 bases). V dropped 5 bases and J dropped 4 bases, with 7 bases sitting between them. The CDR3 has 12 amino acids. CDR1 and CDR2 (germline): KGHDR, SFDVKD. This chain's CDR3 is CATSVGAYGYTF. CDR3 nucleotide sequence: TGTGCCACCAGTGTAGGGGCCTATGGCTACACCTTC.

The chain employs TRBV7-9 and TRBJ2-1; perhaps TRBD1 as D (6 bases). The germline gives CDR1 SEHNR, CDR2 FQNEAQ (reference sequence). Trimming removed 5 bases at V and 4 bases at J, with 12 bases between. The CDR3 is 14 residues long. CDR3 nucleotide sequence: TGTGCCAGCAGCCGGTCCGGGACATACAATGAGCAGTTCTTC. Protein: CASSRSGTYNEQFF.

V usage is TRBV24-1 and J usage is TRBJ2-3, with D uncertain. The CDR3 runs to 13 residues. Germline assignment: CDR1 KGHDR and CDR2 SFDVKD. The V end was cut by 3 bases, the J end by 2 bases, with 5 bases between. In DNA, the CDR3 is TGTGCCACCAGTGATGGGCCCACAGATACGCAGTATTTT. This codes for CATSDGPTDTQYF.

The chain combines TRBV5-4 with TRBJ2-2; 7 bases fit TRBD1. J was trimmed by 6 bases and V by 4 bases; bases with no gene match: 6. Germline CDR1 and CDR2: SGHNT and YYREEE (reference sequence). This CDR3 comprises 14 residues. The CDR3 bases are TGTGCCAGCAGCCCTTCGGACAGGCCCGGGGAGCTGTTTTTT. It specifies CASSPSDRPGELFF.

V is TRBV4-2 and J is TRBJ2-7; 9 bases are shared with TRBD1. Unmatched junction bases numbered 4, after V lost 0 bases and J lost 1 base. Germline V gene data show CDR1 as LGHNA and CDR2 as YNFKEQ. This CDR3 is 16 amino acids long. The CDR3 DNA is TGTGCCAGCAGCCAAGATTCAGGACAGGGGTCCTACGAGCAGTACTTC. It encodes CASSQDSGQGSYEQYF.

The chain recombines TRBV3-1 (or the pseudogene TRBV3-2) with TRBJ2-5; no clear D gene. This CDR3 comprises 13 residues. Per the germline V gene, CDR1 is LGHDT and CDR2 is YNNKEL (reference sequence). The germline V and J ends were trimmed by 1 base and 7 bases, with 10 bases remaining between them. The CDR3 DNA follows: TGTGCCAGCAGCCAAGCGGTTGCCGGGACCCAGTACTTC. Its protein is CASSQAVAGTQYF.

This clone was found once. The chain joins TRBV29-1 to TRBJ1-3, with TRBD1 identical over 9 bases. The CDR3 consists of 14 residues. Germline CDR1 SQVTM, CDR2 ANQGSEA. J lost 2 bases, V lost 7 bases, and 6 bases had no gene match. CDR3 region: CSAFGTGTGNTIYF. CDR3 DNA: TGCAGCGCGTTCGGGACAGGGACTGGAAACACCATATATTTT. Combining the CDR3 with reference TRBV29-1 and TRBJ1-3 gives the whole variable domain SAVISQKPSRDICQRGTSLTIQCQVDSQVTMMFWYRQQPGQSLTLIATANQGSEATYESGFVIDKFPISRPNLTFSTLTVSNMSPEDSSIYLCSAFGTGTGNTIYFGEGSWLTVV.

The rearrangement uses TRBV5-6 and TRBJ2-5; D unresolved. The CDR3 length is 14 residues. Germline lookup yields CDR1 SGHDT and CDR2 YYEEEE. Trimming left V 3 bases short and J 4 bases short, with 13 bases between. CDR3 DNA: TGTGCCAGCAGCTCCGTAGGAAGAGGAGAGACCCAGTACTTC. Its translation: CASSSVGRGETQYF.

The gene calls are TRBV24-1 and TRBJ1-6; 7 nucleotides line up with TRBD1. Unmatched junction bases numbered 5, after V lost 3 bases and J lost 7 bases. The length of the CDR3 is 15 residues. Germline V gene data show CDR1 as KGHDR and CDR2 as SFDVKD. The chain's CDR3 is CATSDGGQANSPLHF. Written as DNA, the CDR3 is TGTGCCACCAGTGATGGTGGACAGGCCAATTCACCCCTCCACTTT.

The chain joins TRBV7-3 to TRBJ2-6; 9 bases fit TRBD2. Unmatched junction bases numbered 12, after V lost 6 bases and J lost 0 bases. Germline CDR1 SGHTA, CDR2 FQGTGA. The CDR3 is 19 residues long. The CDR3 region has the DNA TGTGCCAGCAGTCGTGGACTAGCGACATATAGCTCTGGGGCCAACGTCCTGACTTTC. Its translation: CASSRGLATYSSGANVLTF.

The genes are TRBV9 and TRBJ2-5; 8 bases line up with TRBD2. The CDR3 sequence is 14 residues long. The germline V gene encodes CDR1 SGDLS and CDR2 YYNGEE. J was trimmed by 5 bases and V by 4 bases; bases with no gene match: 7. The CDR3 DNA sequence: TGTGCCAGCAGCCCCCTAACGGGGGGGGAGACCCAGTACTTC. This translates into CASSPLTGGETQYF. Full variable domain (rest looked up from reference TRBV9 and TRBJ2-5): DSGVTQTPKHLITATGQRVTLRCSPRSGDLSVYWYQQSLDQGLQFLIQYYNGEERAKGNILERFSAQQFPDLHSELNLSSLELGDSALYFCASSPLTGGETQYFGPGTRLLVL.

This clone was picked up one time. The V call is TRBV3-1 (or the pseudogene TRBV3-2), the J call TRBJ2-5; the D gene is possibly TRBD2 (6 bases). CDR1 and CDR2 from the germline V gene are LGHDT and YNNKEL (reference sequence). This CDR3 is 15 amino acids long. V was clipped by 3 bases and J by 2 bases, with 13 bases between them. The CDR3 here is CASSHRDLSQETQYF. DNA for the CDR3: TGTGCCAGCAGCCACCGGGACTTATCGCAAGAGACCCAGTACTTC.